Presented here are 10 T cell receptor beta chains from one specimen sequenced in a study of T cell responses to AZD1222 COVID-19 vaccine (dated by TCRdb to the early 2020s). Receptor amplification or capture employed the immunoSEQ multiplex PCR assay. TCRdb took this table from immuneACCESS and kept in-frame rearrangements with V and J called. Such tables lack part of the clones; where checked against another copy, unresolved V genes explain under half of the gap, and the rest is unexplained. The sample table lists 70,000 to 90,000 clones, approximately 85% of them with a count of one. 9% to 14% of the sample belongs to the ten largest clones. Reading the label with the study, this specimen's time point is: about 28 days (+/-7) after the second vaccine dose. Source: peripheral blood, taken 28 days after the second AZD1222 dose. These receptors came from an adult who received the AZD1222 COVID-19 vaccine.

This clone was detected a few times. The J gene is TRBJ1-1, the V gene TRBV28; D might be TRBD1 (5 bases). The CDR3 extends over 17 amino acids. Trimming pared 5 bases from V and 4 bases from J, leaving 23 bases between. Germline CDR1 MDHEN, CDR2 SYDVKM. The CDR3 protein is CASSTTDKGPGGTEAFF. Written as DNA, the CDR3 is TGTGCCAGCAGTACCACTGATAAAGGGCCGGGGGGCACTGAAGCTTTCTTT.

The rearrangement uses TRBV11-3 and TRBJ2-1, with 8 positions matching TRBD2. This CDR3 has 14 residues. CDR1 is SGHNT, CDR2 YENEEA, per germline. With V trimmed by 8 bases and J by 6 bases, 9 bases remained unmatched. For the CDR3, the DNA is TGTGCCAGCGGGCGGCAGGGACTAGTCAATGAGCAGTTCTTC. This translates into CASGRQGLVNEQFF.

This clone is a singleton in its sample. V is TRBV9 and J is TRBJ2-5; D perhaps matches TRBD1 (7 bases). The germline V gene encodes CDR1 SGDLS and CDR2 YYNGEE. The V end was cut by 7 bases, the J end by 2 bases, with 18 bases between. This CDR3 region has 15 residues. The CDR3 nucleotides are TGTGCCAGCGGCCCAGGGGGGTTAGGGCAAGAGACCCAGTACTTC. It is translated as CASGPGGLGQETQYF.

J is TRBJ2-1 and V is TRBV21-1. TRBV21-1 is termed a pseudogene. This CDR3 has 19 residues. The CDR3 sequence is CASSKQRDCAGSSYNEQFF. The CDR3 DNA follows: TGTGCCAGCAGCAAACAGAGAGACTGTGCAGGTAGCTCCTACAATGAGCAGTTCTTC.

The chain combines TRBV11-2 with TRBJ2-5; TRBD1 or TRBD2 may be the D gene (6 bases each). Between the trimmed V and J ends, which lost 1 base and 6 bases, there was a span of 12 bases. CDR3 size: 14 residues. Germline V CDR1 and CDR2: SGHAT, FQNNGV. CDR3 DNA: TGTGCCAGCAGCTTAGGACCGGGGGCTAAGACCCAGTACTTC. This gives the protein CASSLGPGAKTQYF. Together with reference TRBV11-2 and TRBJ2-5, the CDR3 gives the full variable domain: EAGVAQSPRYKIIEKRQSVAFWCNPISGHATLYWYQQILGQGPKLLIQFQNNGVVDDSQLPKDRFSAERLKGVDSTLKIQPAKLEDSAVYLCASSLGPGAKTQYFGPGTRLLVL.

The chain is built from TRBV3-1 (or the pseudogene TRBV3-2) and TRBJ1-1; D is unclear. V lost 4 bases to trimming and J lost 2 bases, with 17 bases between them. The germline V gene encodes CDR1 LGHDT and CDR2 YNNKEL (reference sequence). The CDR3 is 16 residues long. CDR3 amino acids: CASSLRPEGYNTEAFF. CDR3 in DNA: TGTGCCAGCAGCCTCCGACCGGAAGGGTACAACACTGAAGCTTTCTTT.

CDR3 nucleotide sequence: TGTGCCAGCAGTTTTCGGACTAGCGTGAACACCGGGGAGCTGTTTTTT. This encodes CASSFRTSVNTGELFF. The chain uses TRBV6-2 or TRBV6-3 and TRBJ2-2; TRBD2 agrees at 9 bases. The CDR3 extends over 16 amino acids. J gave up 1 base and V 4 bases, and 4 bases lay outside the gene matches. Germline V gives CDR1 MNHEY, CDR2 SVGEGT.

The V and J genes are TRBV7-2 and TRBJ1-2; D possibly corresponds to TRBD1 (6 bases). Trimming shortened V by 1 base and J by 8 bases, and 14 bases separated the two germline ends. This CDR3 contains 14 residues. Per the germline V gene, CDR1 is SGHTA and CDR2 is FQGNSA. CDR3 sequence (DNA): TGTGCCAGCAGCTTAGAGTTGTTGGGGGCCGGCTACACCTTC. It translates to CASSLELLGAGYTF.

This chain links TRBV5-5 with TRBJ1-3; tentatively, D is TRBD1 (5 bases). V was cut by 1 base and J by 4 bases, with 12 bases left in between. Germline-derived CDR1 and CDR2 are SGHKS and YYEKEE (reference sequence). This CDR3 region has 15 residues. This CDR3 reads CASSLSGGRGNTIYF. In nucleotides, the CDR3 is TGTGCCAGCAGCTTGAGCGGGGGAAGAGGAAACACCATATATTTT.

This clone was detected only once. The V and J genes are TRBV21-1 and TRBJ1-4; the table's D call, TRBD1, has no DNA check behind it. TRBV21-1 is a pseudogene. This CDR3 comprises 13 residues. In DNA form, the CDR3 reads TGTGCCAGCAGCAGGGACATTTGTGAAAAACTGTTTTTT. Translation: CASSRDICEKLFF.